These 14 T cell receptor beta chains share one sample of origin, sequenced in a study of blood T cell repertoires in COVID-19. Sequenced by immunoSEQ multiplex PCR; TCRdb stores in-frame clones only, minus some. Of 200,000 to 250,000 clones in the sample, around four fifths were seen once. The material sequenced was peripheral blood. The source is a woman aged 80 or older with active or convalescent COVID-19.

In DNA form, the CDR3 reads TGTGCCAGCAGTGAAACAAGACAACTTAACTGGTCTGAGCAGTTCTTC. This gives the protein CASSETRQLNWSEQFF. V is TRBV2 and J is TRBJ2-1; D is unresolved. The V end was cut by 2 bases, the J end by 9 bases, with 20 bases between. The CDR3 is 16 residues long. The V gene's germline CDR1 is SNHLY and CDR2 FYNNEI.

This clone was seen more than once but under ten times. The gene calls are TRBV14 and TRBJ2-1; the D gene is possibly TRBD1 (6 bases). CDR1 and CDR2 (germline): SGHDN, FVKESK. The CDR3 contains 13 residues. V lost 9 bases to trimming and J lost 6 bases, with 15 bases between them. The chain's CDR3 is CASKRQALNEQFF. In nucleotides, the CDR3 is TGTGCCAGTAAACGACAGGCTCTCAATGAGCAGTTCTTC. Together with reference TRBV14 and TRBJ2-1, the CDR3 gives the full variable domain: EAGVTQFPSHSVIEKGQTVTLRCDPISGHDNLYWYRRVMGKEIKFLLHFVKESKQDESGMPNNRFLAERTGGTYSTLKVQPAELEDSGVYFCASKRQALNEQFFGPGTRLTVL.

The V gene is TRBV7-9, the J gene TRBJ1-1; maybe TRBD1 (6 bases). V was shortened by 5 bases and J by 0 bases, with 19 bases between the two germline ends. The CDR3 length is 17 residues. Germline CDR1 is SEHNR and CDR2 is FQNEAQ (reference sequence). The CDR3 reads CASSLLRSTGMNTEAFF. CDR3 sequence (DNA): TGTGCCAGCAGCCTCCTACGCTCGACAGGAATGAACACTGAAGCTTTCTTT.

DNA for the CDR3: TGCAGTGCTCATAGCGGGAGGCAGTACTTC. It is translated as CSAHSGRQYF. V is TRBV20-1 and J is TRBJ2-5, with 10 nucleotides matching TRBD2. Germline CDR1 is DFQATT and CDR2 is SNEGSKA (reference sequence). The CDR3 consists of 10 residues. The J segment lost 11 bases and the V segment lost 5 bases, leaving 2 bases of the junction unmatched.

The chain is built from TRBV4-2 and TRBJ2-7; 11 nucleotides match TRBD2. The CDR3 loop spans 16 amino acids. Germline CDR1 and CDR2: LGHNA and YNFKEQ. V lost 0 bases, J lost 2 bases, and 3 bases stayed unmatched. CDR3 bases: TGTGCCAGCAGCCAAGAGCTAGCGGGGGGCACCTACGAGCAGTACTTC. Translating gives CASSQELAGGTYEQYF.

In this sample, this clone turned up once. The rearrangement uses TRBV2 and TRBJ1-2; perhaps TRBD1 as D (5 bases). Trimming stripped 6 bases from V and 7 bases from J, with 15 bases between. The CDR3 covers 13 residues. Germline V gives CDR1 SNHLY, CDR2 FYNNEI. The CDR3 coding sequence is TGTGCCAGCAGGAGGTCCAGGGAGGGTGGCTACACCTTC. Its translation is CASRRSREGGYTF.

The V gene is TRBV7-9, the J gene TRBJ2-2; 12 bases match TRBD2. This CDR3 comprises 16 residues. The germline CDR1 and CDR2 sequences are SEHNR and FQNEAQ (reference sequence). The junction had 6 bases not matched to a gene; V was cut back by 3 bases and J by 7 bases. The CDR3 coding sequence is TGTGCCAGCAGCTTTCGACTAGCGGGAGCGGGCGGGGAGCTGTTTTTT. Protein product: CASSFRLAGAGGELFF.

This rearrangement joins TRBV6-6 to TRBJ2-2; 12 bases fit TRBD2. V was pared by 6 bases and J by 4 bases, with 0 bases of the junction left unmatched. The germline CDR1 and CDR2 sequences are MNHNY and SVGAGI (reference sequence). The CDR3 runs to 14 residues. The CDR3 reads CASRTSGGTGELFF. DNA of the CDR3: TGTGCCAGCAGGACTAGCGGGGGCACCGGGGAGCTGTTTTTT.

This rearrangement joins TRBV5-8 to TRBJ1-1; D is undetermined. V was shortened by 0 bases and J by 5 bases, with 11 bases between the two germline ends. Germline CDR1 SGHTS, CDR2 YDEGEE. The length of the CDR3 is 14 residues. CDR3 nucleotides: TGTGCCAGCAGCTTGGGTCAGTCGTGGACTGAAGCTTTCTTT. It codes for CASSLGQSWTEAFF.

V is TRBV2 and J is TRBJ1-3; D is uncertain. V shed 6 bases and J shed 4 bases, with 10 bases lying between them. This CDR3 is built from 13 residues. Germline V gene data show CDR1 as SNHLY and CDR2 as FYNNEI. The CDR3 bases are TGTGCCAGCAGGAACCCGCGAGGAAACACCATATATTTT. This gives the protein CASRNPRGNTIYF.

The V call is TRBV21-1, the J call TRBJ2-2; the tabulated D call, TRBD2, remains unverified against the DNA. TRBV21-1 is a listed pseudogene. The CDR3 has 15 amino acids. The CDR3 is CASSESCDFTGELFF. The DNA of the CDR3 is TGTGCCAGCAGCGAAAGCTGCGATTTTACTGGGGAGCTGTTTTTT.

The genes are TRBV4-2 and TRBJ2-7; TRBD1 aligns across 9 bases. Germline CDR1 reads LGHNA; CDR2 reads YNFKEQ. The CDR3 is 14 residues long. Trimming took 5 bases from V and 3 from J; bases not matched to a gene: 5. The DNA of the CDR3 is TGTGCCAGCAGCTTCCGACAGGGGGGCTACGAGCAGTACTTC. This gives the protein CASSFRQGGYEQYF.

This chain connects TRBV9 to TRBJ2-3, with 12 bases identical to TRBD2. The germline gives CDR1 SGDLS, CDR2 YYNGEE. This CDR3 comprises 16 residues. The ends lost 4 bases at V and 1 base at J; junction bases unmatched: 4. The CDR3 here is CASSTRLAGGTDTQYF. For the CDR3, the DNA is TGTGCCAGCAGCACTCGACTAGCGGGGGGCACAGATACGCAGTATTTT.

The chain carries TRBV1 and TRBJ2-1; the DNA was not used to check the table's D call, TRBD2. TRBV1 corresponds to a pseudogene. CDR3 size: 19 residues. The CDR3 DNA reads as TGCACCAGCAGCCAACTCTTAGCGGGGATAGTCAGCTCCTACAATGAGCAGTTCTTC. Amino acid sequence: CTSSQLLAGIVSSYNEQFF.